This T cell receptor (beta chain) was recovered during a study of human T cells and chemical hapten exposure. Study results and caveats: Among expanded TCRs, significantly more large CDR3 similarity clusters formed than among controls. There was alopecia in the donors, so their immune response may differ from that of healthy people.

In regard to this clonotype: Antigen specificity is unknown.

TCRdb used MiXCR to reprocess the RACE reads, holding one entry per CDR3 protein. The sample shows under 300,000 distinct CDR3 sequences, about 9.4% of them seen only once. Trimming shortened V by 7 bases and J by 0 bases, and 12 bases separated the two germline ends. The length of the CDR3 is 13 residues. Germline-derived CDR1 and CDR2 are SQVTM and ANQGSEA. Time point described: pre-sensitization, week 0. Treatment reported: therapeutic diphenylcyclopropenone sensitization with weekly scalp DPC. Donation of samples came from alopecia patients who were 18 to 70 years old and suitable for DPC. The chain combines TRBV29-1 with TRBJ1-1; unclear D gene. Sequencing was performed on whole blood, taken in connection with sensitization to the hapten diphenylcyclopropenone (DPC). The sequence derives from a woman between 35 and 50 years old with alopecia areata. Some clones in this sample may be carry-over from other donors' samples. The CDR3: CSAERELNTEAFF. The CDR3 DNA sequence: TGCAGCGCCGAACGGGAGTTGAACACTGAAGCTTTCTTT.